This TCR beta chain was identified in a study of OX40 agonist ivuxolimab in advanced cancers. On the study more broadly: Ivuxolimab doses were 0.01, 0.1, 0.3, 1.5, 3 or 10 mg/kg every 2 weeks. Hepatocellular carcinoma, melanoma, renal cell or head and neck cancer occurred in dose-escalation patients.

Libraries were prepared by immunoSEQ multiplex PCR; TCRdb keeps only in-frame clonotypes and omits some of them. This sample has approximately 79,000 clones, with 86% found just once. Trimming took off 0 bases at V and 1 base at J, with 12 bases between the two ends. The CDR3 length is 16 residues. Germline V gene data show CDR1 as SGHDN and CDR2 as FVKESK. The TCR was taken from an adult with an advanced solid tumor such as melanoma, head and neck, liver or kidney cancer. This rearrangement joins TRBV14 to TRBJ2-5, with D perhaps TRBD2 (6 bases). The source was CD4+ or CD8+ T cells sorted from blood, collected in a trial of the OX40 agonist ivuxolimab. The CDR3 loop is CASSQDGGRTQETQYF. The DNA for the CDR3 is TGTGCCAGCAGCCAAGATGGGGGGAGGACCCAAGAGACCCAGTACTTC.